These 3 T cell receptor beta chains share one sample of origin, sequenced in a study of T cells in Graves' hyperthyroidism and ophthalmopathy. From RNA transcripts, TCR beta CDR3 regions were amplified. The study used the HTBI primer set for a first-round RT-PCR of the TCR CDR3. TCRdb itself ran the multiplex PCR reads through MiXCR, one entry per CDR3 protein. The sample yields about 290,000 distinct CDR3 sequences, roughly 17% seen once. The sample taken for sequencing was blood. The receptors here all came from a man aged 30-40 years with Graves' hyperthyroidism.

This clonotype occurred a few times. The rearrangement links TRBV7-9 to TRBJ2-7; 9 positions agree with TRBD1. From germline, CDR1 is SEHNR and CDR2 FQNEAQ (reference sequence). This CDR3 has 14 amino acids. Trimming removed 4 bases from V and 6 bases from J; junction bases left unmatched: 7. The CDR3: CASSSRDRVGEQYF. The CDR3 DNA reads as TGTGCCAGCAGCTCCCGGGACAGGGTAGGCGAGCAGTACTTC.

This clonotype was seen repeatedly, ten times or more. The chain combines TRBV2 with TRBJ1-2; 9 bases agree with TRBD1. Germline V gene sequence: CDR1 SNHLY, CDR2 FYNNEI. The V gene end was trimmed by 6 bases and the J gene end by 6 bases; junction bases not matched to a gene: 11. This CDR3 is built from 15 residues. The CDR3 DNA reads as TGTGCCAGCAGACAAGACAGGGGGGATCTGGATGGCTACACCTTC. As protein: CASRQDRGDLDGYTF.

Many counts were recorded for this clonotype. The chain is built from TRBV30 and TRBJ2-1, with D unresolved. V was clipped by 4 bases and J by 6 bases, with 7 bases between them. This CDR3 region has 11 residues. Germline CDR1 is GTSNPN and CDR2 is SVGIG (reference sequence). DNA of the CDR3: TGTGCCTGGACCGTGGGCAATGAGCAGTTCTTC. This sequence encodes CAWTVGNEQFF.